The 16 T cell receptor beta chains given below trace back to one sample, sequenced in a study of cytomegalovirus exposure and HLA in healthy donors. Primers: 60 Vbeta forward and 13 Jbeta reverse. Produced via immunoSEQ multiplex PCR; TCRdb's table is partial and in-frame only. The sample includes 95,000 or so clones, approximately 81% of them seen just once. The sample was PBMCs. The receptors shown here come from a woman in her 70s in good health and CMV-seropositive.

The rearrangement uses TRBV18 and TRBJ2-2; the match to TRBD1 covers 9 bases. The CDR3 is 17 residues long. Germline values: CDR1 KGHSH, CDR2 LQKENI. Germline trimming cut 2 bases from V and 6 bases from J; bases unmatched to any gene: 10. The CDR3 protein is CASSPTRDRAFAGELFF. CDR3 nucleotide sequence: TGTGCCAGCTCACCAACTCGGGACAGGGCTTTCGCCGGGGAGCTGTTTTTT.

Concerning this clone itself: A much larger clone differs by one base, so this may be a read error. The chain employs TRBV30 and TRBJ1-4; D possibly corresponds to TRBD1 (5 bases). The V gene lost 7 bases and the J gene lost 7 bases, with 10 bases spanning the gap. Germline V gene lookup returns CDR1 GTSNPN and CDR2 SVGIG (reference sequence). This CDR3 comprises 11 residues. The CDR3 region has the DNA TGTGCCTACGGGGGAACTGAAAAACTGTTTTTT. It is translated as CAYGGTEKLFF.

The CDR3 DNA follows: TGTGCCAGCAGCTTCCCGGGACTAGCGGGGCACACAGATACGCAGTATTTT. It is translated as CASSFPGLAGHTDTQYF. The rearrangement joins TRBV11-2 to TRBJ2-3, with TRBD2 identical over 13 bases. This CDR3 is built from 17 residues. The germline V gene has CDR1 SGHAT and CDR2 FQNNGV. Unmatched junction bases numbered 5, after V lost 3 bases and J lost 2 bases.

CDR3 in amino acids: CASSQDAVRANNEQFF. The CDR3 DNA sequence: TGTGCCAGCAGCCAAGATGCAGTCAGGGCGAACAATGAGCAGTTCTTC. The chain uses TRBV4-2 and TRBJ2-1; TRBD1 might be the D (5 bases). Germline loops: CDR1 LGHNA, CDR2 YNFKEQ. Trimming shortened V by 0 bases and J by 5 bases, and 14 bases separated the two germline ends. This CDR3 is 16 amino acids long.

The chain uses TRBV4-1 and TRBJ1-5; no clear D gene. V shed 5 bases and J shed 2 bases, with 10 bases lying between them. The CDR3 covers 14 residues. Germline V gene data show CDR1 as MGHRA and CDR2 as YSYEKL. The CDR3 DNA reads TGCGCCAGCAGCAATTGGCCCCGCAATCAGCCCCAGCATTTT. Residues: CASSNWPRNQPQHF.

This clone was seen a single time. J is TRBJ2-1 and V is TRBV7-3; D perhaps matches TRBD2 (6 bases). The ends were cut back, 5 bases at V and 6 bases at J, with 14 bases in the middle. Looked up from germline, CDR1 is SGHTA and CDR2 is FQGTGA. The CDR3 is 14 residues long. As DNA, the CDR3 is TGTGCCAGCAGCCCAACGGGGGTAAGCAATGAGCAGTTCTTC. The encoded protein is CASSPTGVSNEQFF.

The rearrangement links TRBV11-3 to TRBJ2-1; TRBD1 agrees at 8 bases. There are 15 residues in the CDR3. J gave up 5 bases and V 3 bases, and 6 bases lay outside the gene matches. CDR1 SGHNT and CDR2 YENEEA come from the germline V gene. CDR3 loop: CASSLVGQGDNEQFF. CDR3 sequence (DNA): TGTGCCAGCAGCTTGGTCGGACAGGGTGACAATGAGCAGTTCTTC.

This rearrangement joins TRBV5-1 to TRBJ2-2, with 8 bases matching TRBD2. This CDR3 comprises 15 residues. CDR1 is SGHRS, CDR2 YFSETQ, per germline. With V trimmed by 2 bases and J by 4 bases, 4 bases remained unmatched. CDR3 amino acids: CASSFGREGTGELFF. The CDR3 DNA reads TGCGCCAGCAGCTTCGGCCGGGAGGGCACCGGGGAGCTGTTTTTT.

The chain couples TRBV7-3 to TRBJ2-1, with 7 bases fitting TRBD2. V shed 5 bases, J shed 7 bases, and the junction held 11 bases outside the gene matches. This CDR3 has 15 amino acids. Germline V gene sequence: CDR1 SGHTA, CDR2 FQGTGA. The chain's CDR3 is CASSPGGLGVNEQFF. The CDR3 nucleotides are TGTGCCAGCAGCCCGGGGGGACTGGGGGTGAATGAGCAGTTCTTC.

V gene TRBV7-9 combines with J gene TRBJ2-3; 9 bases agree with TRBD1. The CDR3 covers 16 residues. Germline-derived CDR1 and CDR2 are SEHNR and FQNEAQ (reference sequence). J lost 7 bases, V lost 5 bases, and 13 bases had no gene match. The CDR3 reads CASSQNPGQGSYTQYF. CDR3 nucleotide sequence: TGTGCCAGCAGCCAAAACCCGGGACAGGGTTCGTATACGCAGTATTTT.

The V call is TRBV18, the J call TRBJ2-3; the D gene is possibly TRBD2 (6 bases). Per the germline V gene, CDR1 is KGHSH and CDR2 is LQKENI. Deletions cut 1 base from V and 1 base from J, with 15 bases between. The CDR3 extends over 17 amino acids. The chain's CDR3 is CASSPRPGAEGTDTQYF. The CDR3 DNA sequence: TGTGCCAGCTCACCACGACCGGGAGCCGAGGGCACAGATACGCAGTATTTT. Drawing the rest from reference TRBV18 and TRBJ2-3, the complete variable domain is NAGVMQNPRHLVRRRGQEARLRCSPMKGHSHVYWYRQLPEEGLKFMVYLQKENIIDESGMPKERFSAEFPKEGPSILRIQQVVRGDSAAYFCASSPRPGAEGTDTQYFGPGTRLTVL.

This rearrangement joins TRBV7-2 to TRBJ2-5, with 9 bases fitting TRBD2. From germline, CDR1 is SGHTA and CDR2 FQGNSA. The length of the CDR3 is 17 residues. With 3 bases clipped from V and 5 bases from J, the junction kept 13 bases outside the gene matches. CDR3 bases: TGTGCCAGCAGCTTTAGGGTTAAAGCGGGAGGCGGTGAGACCCAGTACTTC. Encoded protein: CASSFRVKAGGGETQYF.

The chain uses TRBV7-2 and TRBJ2-3; 9 bases fit TRBD2. Germline V gives CDR1 SGHTA, CDR2 FQGNSA. The trim removed 1 base at V and 6 bases at J, leaving 14 bases unmatched. CDR3 size: 18 residues. CDR3 in amino acids: CASSLVGASGTVQDTQYF. CDR3 DNA sequence: TGTGCCAGCAGCTTAGTTGGTGCTAGCGGGACGGTGCAGGATACGCAGTATTTT.

The sample holds a few counts of this clone. This chain joins TRBV7-9 and TRBJ2-3, with D possibly being TRBD1 (6 bases). The CDR3 extends over 19 amino acids. V lost 6 bases, J lost 1 base, and 26 bases lay in between. CDR1 SEHNR and CDR2 FQNEAQ come from the germline V gene (reference sequence). CDR3 amino acids: CASSLSPLQGEWGTDTQYF. The DNA of the CDR3 is TGTGCCAGCAGTTTATCCCCTCTACAGGGAGAGTGGGGCACAGATACGCAGTATTTT.

The CDR3 sequence is CASSPTAREQYF. In DNA form, the CDR3 reads TGTGCCAGCAGCCCGACGGCGAGGGAGCAGTACTTC. V is TRBV11-3 and J is TRBJ2-7, with D unclear. Germline values: CDR1 SGHNT, CDR2 YENEEA. With 5 bases removed from V and 7 bases from J, the gap between germline ends came to 12 bases. The CDR3 loop spans 12 amino acids.

The sample holds a few counts of this clone. CDR3 nucleotide sequence: TGTGCCAGTGGAACTAGCGGGGCGATCCGACGGCAGTACTTC. This translates into CASGTSGAIRRQYF. V and J are TRBV27 and TRBJ2-7; 10 positions agree with TRBD2. J lost 9 bases, V lost 9 bases, and 14 bases had no gene match. The CDR3 loop spans 14 amino acids. The germline CDR1 and CDR2 sequences are MNHEY and SMNVEV (reference sequence).